The 19 T cell receptor beta chains presented below share a single source sample, sequenced in a study of blood T cells in healthy people across ages. With a J-beta primer mix and a sample-barcoded 5' primer, a second PCR ran about 7 to 12 cycles. TCRdb re-called the 5' RACE reads with MiXCR, one entry per CDR3 protein. Altogether about 1.4 million distinct CDR3 sequences are present, around 55% being singletons, with the ten largest covering approximately 7%. The specimen was blood. The receptors shown here come from a man aged 18-30 years in good health.

This clonotype was observed a handful of times. The V gene is TRBV29-1, the J gene TRBJ2-3, with D hard to call. Germline values: CDR1 SQVTM, CDR2 ANQGSEA. Between the trimmed V and J ends, which lost 7 bases and 2 bases, there was a span of 4 bases. This CDR3 is built from 10 residues. The CDR3 bases are TGCAGCGGGAACACAGATACGCAGTATTTT. Amino acid sequence: CSGNTDTQYF.

The gene calls are TRBV7-9 and TRBJ2-7; D gene unclear. Germline lookup yields CDR1 SEHNR and CDR2 FQNEAQ (reference sequence). CDR3 size: 16 residues. V was clipped by 3 bases and J by 3 bases, with 18 bases between them. CDR3 protein: CASSFSGGQVFYEQYF. In DNA, the CDR3 is TGTGCCAGCAGCTTCTCTGGCGGCCAGGTATTCTACGAGCAGTACTTC.

V gene TRBV4-1 combines with J gene TRBJ1-1; D call uncertain. With 4 bases removed from V and 3 bases from J, the gap between germline ends came to 12 bases. Germline loops: CDR1 MGHRA, CDR2 YSYEKL. CDR3 size: 14 residues. CDR3 sequence reads: CASSPIHTHTEAFF. The CDR3 DNA sequence: TGCGCCAGCAGCCCCATACATACCCACACTGAAGCTTTCTTT.

This clonotype was detected a few times. The CDR3 spells CASSLGQVEFF. For the CDR3, the DNA is TGTGCCAGCAGCTTAGGACAGGTTGAGTTCTTC. This chain joins TRBV7-9 and TRBJ2-1; perhaps TRBD1 as D (6 bases). Trimming stripped 1 base from V and 14 bases from J, with 9 bases between. Germline CDR1 and CDR2: SEHNR and FQNEAQ (reference sequence). The CDR3 runs 11 residues.

On this clonotype: The junction and the germline gene differ at one end; a read error may be behind it. V gene TRBV7-9 combines with J gene TRBJ1-4, with D possibly matching TRBD1 (5 bases). CDR1 is SEHNR, CDR2 FQNEAQ, per germline (reference sequence). This CDR3 has 15 residues. The CDR3 protein is CAGSLAEGTNEKLFF. The CDR3 DNA sequence: TGTGCCGGCAGCTTAGCGGAGGGGACTAATGAAAAACTGTTTTTT.

V usage is TRBV15 and J usage is TRBJ2-7; D unresolved. The V gene's germline CDR1 is LNHNV and CDR2 YYDKDF (reference sequence). V gave up 0 bases and J gave up 4 bases, with 16 bases separating them. The CDR3 consists of 16 residues. For the CDR3, the DNA is TGTGCCACCAGCAGAGATTGGTCGGGCGACGGTTACGAGCAGTACTTC. Translation gives CATSRDWSGDGYEQYF.

In its sample, this clonotype was seen once. The rearrangement joins TRBV2 to TRBJ2-4, with 12 bases that match TRBD2. The better agreement between TRBJ2-7 and the DNA end casts doubt on the J call. From germline, CDR1 is SNHLY and CDR2 FYNNEI. This CDR3 contains 14 residues. The CDR3 bases are TGTGCCAGCAGTTGGACTAGCGGGATCCCCGAGCAGTACTTC. Protein product: CASSWTSGIPEQYF.

J is TRBJ1-1 and V is TRBV5-1; D not resolved. Germline CDR1 SGHRS, CDR2 YFSETQ. Trimming removed 4 bases from V and 3 bases from J, with 10 bases in between. The CDR3 loop spans 13 amino acids. As DNA, the CDR3 is TGCGCCAGCAGCCCACATACGGACACTGAAGCTTTCTTT. As protein: CASSPHTDTEAFF.

Many counts were recorded for this clonotype. V usage is TRBV6-5 and J usage is TRBJ2-1; 7 bases are a match to TRBD2. Germline V gives CDR1 MNHEY, CDR2 SVGAGI. This CDR3 has 15 residues. Losses at the gene ends were 6 bases for V and 3 bases for J; bases not matched to a gene: 8. The CDR3 spells CASRRTGLGYNEQFF. The CDR3 nucleotides read TGTGCCAGCAGGCGAACCGGACTAGGCTACAATGAGCAGTTCTTC.

This rearrangement joins TRBV28 to TRBJ2-7; D is perhaps TRBD2 (5 bases). The CDR3 is 14 residues long. Germline lookup yields CDR1 MDHEN and CDR2 SYDVKM. Trimming took off 6 bases at V and 2 bases at J, with 14 bases between the two ends. The CDR3 region has the DNA TGTGCCAGCAGACCAGCGAGGGTTACCTACGAGCAGTACTTC. Protein product: CASRPARVTYEQYF.

The chain is built from TRBV12-3 or TRBV12-4 and TRBJ1-4, with unresolved D. Trimming cost V 5 bases and J 8 bases, with 15 bases left between them. The CDR3 has 14 amino acids. Here the CDR3 reads CASSPIRLHEKLFF. The CDR3 nucleotides are TGTGCCAGCAGTCCCATTAGGCTTCACGAAAAACTGTTTTTT.

The rearrangement links TRBV12-3 or TRBV12-4 to TRBJ1-5; 7 bases line up with TRBD1. Trimming took 5 bases from V and 4 from J; bases not matched to a gene: 8. The CDR3 has 15 residues. The CDR3 DNA reads TGTGCCAGCAGTCTACGGGACAGCAGGAATCAGCCCCAGCATTTT. Encoded protein: CASSLRDSRNQPQHF.

The chain employs TRBV27 and TRBJ2-1, with D perhaps given as TRBD1 or TRBD2 (5 bases each). V dropped 6 bases and J dropped 3 bases, with 15 bases sitting between them. Germline loops: CDR1 MNHEY, CDR2 SMNVEV (reference sequence). The CDR3 is made up of 15 amino acids. In nucleotides, the CDR3 is TGTGCCAGCAGCGCCGGGACCGTGAACTACAATGAGCAGTTCTTC. The encoded protein is CASSAGTVNYNEQFF.

This clonotype appeared a few times. This chain uses TRBV7-9 with TRBJ1-5; 9 bases map to TRBD1. Germline loops: CDR1 SEHNR, CDR2 FQNEAQ (reference sequence). The V and J ends lost 1 base and 3 bases, in that order; junction bases with no gene match: 4. The CDR3 is 16 residues long. DNA for the CDR3: TGTGCCAGCAGCTTAGGACAGGGGGGGAACAATCAGCCCCAGCATTTT. This codes for CASSLGQGGNNQPQHF.

The rearrangement joins TRBV4-3 to TRBJ2-1; D is unclear. Germline V lookup: CDR1 LGHNA, CDR2 YSLEER. The germline V and J ends were trimmed by 1 base and 8 bases, with 12 bases remaining between them. The CDR3 length is 14 residues. CDR3 coding DNA: TGCGCCAGCAGCCAAGTAATGGCTTTCCATGAGCAGTTCTTC. Its protein is CASSQVMAFHEQFF.

This clonotype has just a few counts. This sequence joins TRBV20-1 and TRBJ2-3; no clear D gene. Trimming removed 7 bases at V and 6 bases at J, with 8 bases between. Germline lookup yields CDR1 DFQATT and CDR2 SNEGSKA (reference sequence). The CDR3 is 10 amino acids. CDR3 residues: CSVTHDTQYF. Here the CDR3 DNA reads TGCAGTGTGACGCACGATACGCAGTATTTT.

This chain joins TRBV7-2 and TRBJ2-3, with TRBD2 matching 12 bases. This CDR3 comprises 16 residues. Per germline, CDR1 SGHTA and CDR2 FQGNSA. With 5 bases clipped from V and 2 bases from J, the junction kept 5 bases outside the gene matches. The CDR3 DNA reads TGTGCCAGCAGCCAAGGACTAGCGGGATACACAGATACGCAGTATTTT. The encoded protein is CASSQGLAGYTDTQYF.

For this clonotype: This clone may be a read error of a much larger clone one base away. The chain employs TRBV20-1 and TRBJ2-5; 10 bases map to TRBD2. Germline V gene data show CDR1 as DFQATT and CDR2 as SNEGSKA (reference sequence). The V gene end was trimmed by 7 bases and the J gene end by 11 bases; junction bases not matched to a gene: 13. The CDR3 is 13 residues long. The chain's CDR3 is CSVRTSGYNEQYF. In DNA, the CDR3 is TGCAGTGTCAGGACTAGCGGTTACAATGAGCAGTACTTC.

The chain combines TRBV12-3 or TRBV12-4 with TRBJ1-1, with unresolved D. Trimming took off 3 bases at V and 0 bases at J, with 8 bases between the two ends. This CDR3 is 14 amino acids long. The CDR3 DNA reads TGTGCCAGCAGTTTTCGGTCGGTGAACACTGAAGCTTTCTTT. Its translation: CASSFRSVNTEAFF.